This TCR beta chain derives from a study of long-term antiretroviral therapy in people with HIV. Study results and limitations: Repertoires in HIV (unlike those of controls) had narrower CDR3 length ranges. ART preceded a rise in diversity that nonetheless stayed lower than in transplant donor controls.

They ran version v3.0 of the immunoSEQ assay at survey level. A per-sample goal of roughly 40,000-50,000 T-cell genomes was targeted by sequencing. TCRdb keeps only in-frame clones here, not all; method: immunoSEQ multiplex PCR. This sample has under 30,000 clones, with roughly four fifths found just once. Participants with HIV, all of them, were treated in the United States. There are 14 residues in the CDR3. V was cut by 6 bases and J by 1 base, with 12 bases left in between. Germline-derived CDR1 and CDR2 are MGHDK and SYGVNS. This clone has just a few counts. What it binds is unknown. The chain carries TRBV25-1 and TRBJ1-1; D unclear. The source material was unsorted PBMCs, sampled 4.4 years after starting antiretroviral therapy. The clonotype originates from a man under 40 with HIV. The DNA for the CDR3 is TGTGCCAGCAGGAACTCACACCGGAACACTGAAGCTTTCTTT. Translation gives CASRNSHRNTEAFF.